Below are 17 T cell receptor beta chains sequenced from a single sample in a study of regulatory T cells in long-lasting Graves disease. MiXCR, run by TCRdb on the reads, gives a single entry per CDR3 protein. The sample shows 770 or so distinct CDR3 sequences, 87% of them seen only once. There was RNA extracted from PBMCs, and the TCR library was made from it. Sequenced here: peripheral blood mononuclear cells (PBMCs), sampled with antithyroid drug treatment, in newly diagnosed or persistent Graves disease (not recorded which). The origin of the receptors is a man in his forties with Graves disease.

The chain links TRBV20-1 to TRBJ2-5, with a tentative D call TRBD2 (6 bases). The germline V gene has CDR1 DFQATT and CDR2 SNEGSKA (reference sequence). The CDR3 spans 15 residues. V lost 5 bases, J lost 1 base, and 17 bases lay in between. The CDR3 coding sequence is TGCAGTGCTTCACCCCAGACTAGGGCCCAAGAGACCCAGTACTTC. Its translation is CSASPQTRAQETQYF.

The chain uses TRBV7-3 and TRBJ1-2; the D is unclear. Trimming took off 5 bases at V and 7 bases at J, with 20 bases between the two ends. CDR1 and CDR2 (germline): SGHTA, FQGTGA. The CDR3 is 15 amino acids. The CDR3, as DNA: TGTGCCAGCAGCGCCCACTTGCTTGATAAAGGTGGCTACACCTTC. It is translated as CASSAHLLDKGGYTF.

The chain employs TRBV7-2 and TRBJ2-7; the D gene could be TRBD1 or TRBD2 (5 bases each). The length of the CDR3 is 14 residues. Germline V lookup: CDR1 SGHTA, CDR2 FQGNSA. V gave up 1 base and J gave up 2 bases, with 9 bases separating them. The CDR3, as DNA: TGTGCCAGCAGCTTAGTTCCGGGGCCCTACGAGCAGTACTTC. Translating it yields CASSLVPGPYEQYF.

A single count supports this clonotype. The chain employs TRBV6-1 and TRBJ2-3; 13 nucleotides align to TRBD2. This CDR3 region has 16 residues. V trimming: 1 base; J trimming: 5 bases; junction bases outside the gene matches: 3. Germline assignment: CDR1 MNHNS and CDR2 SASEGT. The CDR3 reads CASSEGLAGGLDTQYF. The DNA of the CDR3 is TGTGCCAGCAGTGAAGGACTAGCGGGGGGATTAGATACGCAGTATTTT.

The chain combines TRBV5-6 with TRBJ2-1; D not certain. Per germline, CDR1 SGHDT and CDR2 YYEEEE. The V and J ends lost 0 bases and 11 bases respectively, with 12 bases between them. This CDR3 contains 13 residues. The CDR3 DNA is TGTGCCAGCAGCTTGGCCGCACTCCAGAAGCAGTTCTTC. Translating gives CASSLAALQKQFF.

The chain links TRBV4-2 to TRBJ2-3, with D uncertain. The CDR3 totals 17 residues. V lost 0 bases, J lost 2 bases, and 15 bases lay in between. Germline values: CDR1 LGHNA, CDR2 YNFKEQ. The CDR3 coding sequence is TGTGCCAGCAGCCAAGAGACGCTAGGGCATACCACAGATACGCAGTATTTT. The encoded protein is CASSQETLGHTTDTQYF.

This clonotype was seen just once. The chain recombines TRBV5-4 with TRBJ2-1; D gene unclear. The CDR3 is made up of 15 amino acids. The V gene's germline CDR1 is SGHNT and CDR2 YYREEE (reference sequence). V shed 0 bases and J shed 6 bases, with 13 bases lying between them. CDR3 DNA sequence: TGTGCCAGCAGCTTGGTTGGCAGGTTAGGCAATGAGCAGTTCTTC. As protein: CASSLVGRLGNEQFF.

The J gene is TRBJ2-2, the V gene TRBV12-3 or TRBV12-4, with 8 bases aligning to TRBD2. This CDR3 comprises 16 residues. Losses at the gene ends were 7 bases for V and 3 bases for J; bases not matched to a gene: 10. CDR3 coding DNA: TGTGCCAGCACCGCCCAGGGCGGGGGGTACACCGGGGAGCTGTTTTTT. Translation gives CASTAQGGGYTGELFF.

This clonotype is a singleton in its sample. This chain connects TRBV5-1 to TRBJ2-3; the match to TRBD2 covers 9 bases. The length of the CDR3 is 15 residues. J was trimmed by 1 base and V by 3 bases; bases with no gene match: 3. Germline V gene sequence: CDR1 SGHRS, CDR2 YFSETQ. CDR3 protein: CASSSLAGGTDTQYF. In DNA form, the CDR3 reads TGCGCCAGCAGCTCATTAGCGGGGGGCACAGATACGCAGTATTTT.

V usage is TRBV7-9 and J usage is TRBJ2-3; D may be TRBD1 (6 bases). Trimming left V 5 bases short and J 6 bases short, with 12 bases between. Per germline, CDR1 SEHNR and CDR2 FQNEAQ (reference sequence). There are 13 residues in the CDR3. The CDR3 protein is CASSPRGPDTQYF. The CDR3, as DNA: TGTGCCAGCAGCCCCAGGGGTCCGGATACGCAGTATTTT.

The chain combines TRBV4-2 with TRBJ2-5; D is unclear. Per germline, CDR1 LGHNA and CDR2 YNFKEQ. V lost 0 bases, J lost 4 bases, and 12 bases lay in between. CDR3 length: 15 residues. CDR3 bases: TGTGCCAGCAGCCAAGATCTGAGGTGGGGAGAGACCCAGTACTTC. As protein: CASSQDLRWGETQYF.

In nucleotides, the CDR3 is TGTGCCAGCAGTCCGCCCGGGGGGCCTCGCACGCAGTATTTT. It is translated as CASSPPGGPRTQYF. J is TRBJ2-3 and V is TRBV2; possible D gene TRBD2, 7 bases. In germline, CDR1 is SNHLY, CDR2 FYNNEI. The CDR3 is 14 amino acids. Between the trimmed V and J ends, which lost 5 bases and 9 bases, there was a span of 18 bases.

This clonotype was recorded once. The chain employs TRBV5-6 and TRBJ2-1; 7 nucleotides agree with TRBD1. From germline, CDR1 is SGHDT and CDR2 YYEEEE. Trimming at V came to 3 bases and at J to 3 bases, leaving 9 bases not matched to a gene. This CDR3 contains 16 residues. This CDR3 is CASSSRTTGHYNEQFF. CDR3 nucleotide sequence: TGTGCCAGCAGCTCGAGAACGACAGGGCACTACAATGAGCAGTTCTTC.

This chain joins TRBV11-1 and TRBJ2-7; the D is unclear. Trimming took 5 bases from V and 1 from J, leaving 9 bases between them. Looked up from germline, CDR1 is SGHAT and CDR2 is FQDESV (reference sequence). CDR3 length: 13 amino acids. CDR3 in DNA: TGTGCCAGCAGCCTCGGTTCGTCCTACGAGCAGTACTTC. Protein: CASSLGSSYEQYF.

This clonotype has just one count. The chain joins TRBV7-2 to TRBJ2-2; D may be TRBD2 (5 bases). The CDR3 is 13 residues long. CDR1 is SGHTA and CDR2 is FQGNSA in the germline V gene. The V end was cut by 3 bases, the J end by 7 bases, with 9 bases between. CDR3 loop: CASSFAAGGELFF. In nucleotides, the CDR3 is TGTGCCAGCAGCTTTGCGGCGGGCGGGGAGCTGTTTTTT.

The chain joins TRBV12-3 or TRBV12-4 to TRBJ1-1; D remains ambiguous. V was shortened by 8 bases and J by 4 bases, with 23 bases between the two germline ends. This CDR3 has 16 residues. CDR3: CASGRGVRVVVTEAFF. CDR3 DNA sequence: TGTGCCAGCGGACGTGGAGTACGGGTTGTTGTCACTGAAGCTTTCTTT.

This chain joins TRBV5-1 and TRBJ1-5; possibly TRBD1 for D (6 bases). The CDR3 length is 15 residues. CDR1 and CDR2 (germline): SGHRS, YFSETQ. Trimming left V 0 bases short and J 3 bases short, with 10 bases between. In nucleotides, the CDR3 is TGCGCCAGCAGCTTGGATGGACAGAACAATCAGCCCCAGCATTTT. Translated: CASSLDGQNNQPQHF.